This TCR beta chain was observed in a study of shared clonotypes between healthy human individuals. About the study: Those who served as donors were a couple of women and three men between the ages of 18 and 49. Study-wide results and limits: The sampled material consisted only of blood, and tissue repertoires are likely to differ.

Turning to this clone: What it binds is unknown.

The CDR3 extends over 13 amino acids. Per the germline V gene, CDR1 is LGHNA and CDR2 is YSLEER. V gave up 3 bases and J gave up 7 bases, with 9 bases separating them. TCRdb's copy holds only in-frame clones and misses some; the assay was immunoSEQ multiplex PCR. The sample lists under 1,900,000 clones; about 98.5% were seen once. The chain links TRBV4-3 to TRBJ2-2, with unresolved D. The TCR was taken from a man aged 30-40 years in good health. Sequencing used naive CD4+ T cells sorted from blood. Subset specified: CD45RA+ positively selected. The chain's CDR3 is CASSHFKVGELFF. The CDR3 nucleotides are TGCGCCAGCAGCCATTTTAAAGTCGGGGAGCTGTTTTTT.